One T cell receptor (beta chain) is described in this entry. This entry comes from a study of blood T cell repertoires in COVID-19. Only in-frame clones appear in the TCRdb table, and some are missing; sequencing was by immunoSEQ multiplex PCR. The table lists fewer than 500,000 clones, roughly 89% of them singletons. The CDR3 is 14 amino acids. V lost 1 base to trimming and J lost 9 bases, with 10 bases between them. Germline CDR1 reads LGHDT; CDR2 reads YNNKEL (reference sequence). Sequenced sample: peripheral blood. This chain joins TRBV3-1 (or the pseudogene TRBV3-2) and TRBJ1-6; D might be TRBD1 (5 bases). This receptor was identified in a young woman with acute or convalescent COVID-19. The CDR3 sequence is CASSQVGVGSPLHF. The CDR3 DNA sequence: TGTGCCAGCAGCCAAGTAGGGGTCGGTTCACCCCTCCACTTT.